This is a list of T cell receptor beta chains from one sample in a study of response to subunit inactivated influenza vaccine. TCRdb re-analysed the RT-PCR reads in MiXCR, keeping a single row per CDR3 protein. The table shows a few hundred thousand distinct CDR3 sequences, with 22% occurring only once. The sample in question was PBMCs from blood, obtained around 22 months after vaccination. The receptor source for this set is a man between 50 and 69 years old who received an inactivated influenza vaccine. The CDR3 runs from the conserved cysteine through the conserved F or W. D genes are given only for firm matches. Size values are once, few and many counts, or a class for expanded clones, and some rows have none.

v_call,clone_size,j_call,d_call,cdr3_aa,cdr3_nt
TRBV12-2,NA,TRBJ2-1,NA,CASRLRNFPGTGTYNEQFF,TGTGCAAGTCGCTTGAGGAATTTTCCCGGGACAGGCACCTACAATGAGCAGTTCTTC
TRBV4-3,NA,TRBJ1-2,TRBD1,CASSPSGTGVYGYTF,TGCGCCAGCAGCCCGTCGGGGACAGGGGTATATGGCTACACCTTC
TRBV9,NA,TRBJ2-5,TRBD2,CASSRSGKDQETQYF,TGTGCCAGCAGCCGTAGCGGGAAAGACCAAGAGACCCAGTACTTC
TRBV6-1,NA,TRBJ2-5,NA,CASSERLLGETQYF,TGTGCCAGCTCGGAGCGGCTCCTTGGGGAGACCCAGTACTTC
TRBV4-3,few,TRBJ1-2,NA,CASSQDVDSGNYGYTF,TGCGCCAGCAGCCAAGATGTAGACAGTGGCAACTATGGCTACACCTTC
TRBV6-2/TRBV6-3,NA,TRBJ1-5,NA,CASSYRAHNQPQHF,TGTGCCAGCAGTTACCGGGCCCACAATCAGCCCCAGCATTTT
TRBV12-3/TRBV12-4,few,TRBJ1-2,TRBD1,CASSLQGGNGYTF,TGTGCCAGCAGTCTACAGGGGGGAAATGGCTACACCTTC
TRBV9,NA,TRBJ2-7,NA,CASSVSAPPSYEQYF,TGTGCCAGCAGCGTATCAGCTCCGCCATCGTACGAGCAGTACTTC
TRBV29-1,few,TRBJ2-3,TRBD2,CSARTSGDTQYF,TGCAGCGCAAGGACTAGCGGTGATACGCAGTATTTT
TRBV19,NA,TRBJ2-7,TRBD1,CASSYRTGSSYEQYF,TGTGCCAGTAGCTACCGGACAGGGTCCTCCTACGAGCAGTACTTC
TRBV5-1,few,TRBJ2-3,NA,CASSSGLGNLDTQYF,TGCGCCAGCAGCTCGGGACTGGGCAATTTAGATACGCAGTATTTT
TRBV3-1,few,TRBJ1-2,NA,CASSRPGHGGYTF,TGTGCCAGCAGCCGGCCCGGACATGGTGGCTACACCTTC
TRBV15,NA,TRBJ1-1,NA,CATSRDTDSQEAFF,TGTGCCACCAGCAGAGATACGGACAGCCAAGAAGCTTTCTTT
TRBV7-2,NA,TRBJ1-1,TRBD1,CASSARDRTNTEAFF,TGTGCCAGCAGCGCCCGGGACAGGACGAACACTGAAGCTTTCTTT
TRBV29-1,NA,TRBJ2-5,NA,CSVAGRYQETQYF,TGCAGCGTTGCAGGACGGTACCAAGAGACCCAGTACTTC
TRBV5-1,few,TRBJ1-1,TRBD1,CASSSSTGGGTEAFF,TGCGCCAGCAGCAGCTCGACAGGGGGCGGGACTGAAGCTTTCTTT
TRBV4-1,few,TRBJ1-2,NA,CASSQVGLSGYTF,TGCGCCAGCAGCCAAGTCGGGTTATCGGGCTACACCTTC
TRBV5-1,NA,TRBJ2-2,NA,CASKLLENTGELFF,TGCGCCAGCAAATTGTTGGAGAACACCGGGGAGCTGTTTTTT
TRBV6-5,NA,TRBJ2-7,NA,CASSLKVTAYEQYF,TGTGCCAGCAGTTTGAAAGTAACCGCTTACGAGCAGTACTTC
TRBV20-1,few,TRBJ2-3,NA,CSARDFRGAHGTDTQYF,TGCAGTGCTAGAGATTTCAGGGGCGCGCATGGCACAGATACGCAGTATTTT
TRBV24-1,NA,TRBJ1-1,NA,CATSDVTLGTEAFF,TGTGCCACCAGTGATGTCACATTGGGCACTGAAGCTTTCTTT
TRBV5-4,once,TRBJ2-1,TRBD2,CASSSKTGLAVYSSYNEQFF,TGTGCCAGCAGCTCTAAGACGGGACTAGCGGTGTACAGCTCCTACAATGAGCAGTTCTTC
TRBV4-1,few,TRBJ1-1,TRBD1,CASSQDPGQSNTEAFF,TGCGCCAGCAGCCAAGATCCGGGACAGTCGAACACTGAAGCTTTCTTT
TRBV19,few,TRBJ1-2,NA,CASSISGERGYTF,TGTGCCAGTAGTATTTCCGGTGAGCGTGGCTACACCTTC
TRBV2,NA,TRBJ1-4,TRBD1,CASGGEGAINEKLFF,TGTGCCAGCGGGGGTGAGGGGGCAATCAATGAAAAACTGTTTTTT
TRBV5-1,NA,TRBJ1-2,NA,CASSPGGRLDGYTF,TGCGCCAGCAGCCCGGGGGGGCGCTTAGATGGCTACACCTTC
TRBV27,NA,TRBJ1-5,NA,CASSFSGVSNQPQHF,TGTGCCAGCAGTTTTAGCGGTGTTAGCAATCAGCCCCAGCATTTT
TRBV6-2/TRBV6-3,many,TRBJ1-2,TRBD1,CASSLPAGPPSGTGGYYGYTF,TGTGCCAGCAGTCTCCCTGCGGGCCCTCCATCCGGGACAGGGGGTTACTATGGCTACACCTTC
TRBV5-1,NA,TRBJ1-1,NA,CASSPGSKATEAFF,TGCGCCAGCAGCCCAGGCTCGAAGGCCACTGAAGCTTTCTTT
TRBV27,NA,TRBJ1-2,TRBD1,CASSLSETGGLYGYTF,TGTGCCAGCAGTTTATCGGAAACAGGGGGCCTCTATGGCTACACCTTC
TRBV4-1,NA,TRBJ1-4,TRBD1,CASSLLGQGGNEKLFF,TGCGCCAGCAGCCTCCTGGGACAGGGGGGTAATGAAAAACTGTTTTTT
TRBV28,few,TRBJ1-5,TRBD1,CASEQGRPQHF,TGTGCCAGTGAACAGGGGAGGCCCCAGCATTTT
TRBV30,NA,TRBJ1-3,NA,CAWSVALSGNTIYF,TGTGCCTGGAGTGTTGCCCTATCTGGAAACACCATATATTTT
TRBV20-1,many,TRBJ1-2,NA,CSASRGSGYTF,TGCAGTGCTAGCAGGGGCTCTGGCTACACCTTC
TRBV25-1,few,TRBJ1-2,NA,CASSPPGHYGYTF,TGTGCCAGCTCCCCCCCGGGGCACTATGGCTACACCTTC
TRBV9,many,TRBJ2-7,NA,CASSVGLAGSYEQYF,TGTGCCAGCAGCGTAGGATTGGCGGGCTCCTACGAGCAGTACTTC
TRBV29-1,NA,TRBJ2-1,TRBD2,CSVGVAGGHNEQFF,TGCAGCGTCGGGGTAGCGGGAGGTCACAATGAGCAGTTCTTC
TRBV20-1,NA,TRBJ1-5,NA,CSARAEGSGNQPQHF,TGCAGTGCTAGAGCAGAGGGGTCTGGGAATCAGCCCCAGCATTTT
TRBV6-1,many,TRBJ1-1,NA,CASTLAGSGAEAFF,TGTGCCAGCACCCTAGCCGGGTCGGGCGCTGAAGCTTTCTTT
TRBV19,NA,TRBJ1-1,NA,CASKGEGLQGTWNTEAFF,TGTGCCAGTAAGGGGGAGGGGTTGCAGGGAACCTGGAACACTGAAGCTTTCTTT
TRBV28,NA,TRBJ2-5,NA,CASSPLTRPEETQYF,TGTGCCAGCAGTCCGCTGACTAGACCAGAAGAGACCCAGTACTTC
TRBV20-1,NA,TRBJ2-1,TRBD2,CSASGTSGTLSSYNEQFF,TGCAGTGCTTCGGGGACTAGCGGGACACTAAGCTCCTACAATGAGCAGTTCTTC
TRBV5-1,once,TRBJ1-2,TRBD1,CASSLGQGAVGYTF,TGCGCCAGCAGCTTGGGTCAGGGGGCTGTTGGCTACACCTTC
TRBV4-2,few,TRBJ1-5,NA,CASSQESRVINQPQHF,TGTGCCAGCAGCCAAGAAAGTCGGGTTATCAATCAGCCCCAGCATTTT
TRBV19,NA,TRBJ2-7,NA,CASSMGISYEQYF,TGTGCCAGTAGTATGGGAATCTCCTACGAGCAGTACTTC
TRBV10-3,few,TRBJ2-1,TRBD1,CAIRENRGDYNEQFF,TGTGCCATCAGAGAAAACAGGGGGGATTACAATGAGCAGTTCTTC
TRBV10-3,few,TRBJ1-1,NA,CASRTRGDTEAFF,TGTGCCTCGCGAACACGGGGGGACACTGAAGCTTTCTTT
TRBV20-1,few,TRBJ2-1,NA,CSAQRGGTDNEQFF,TGCAGTGCTCAACGAGGGGGGACGGATAATGAGCAGTTCTTC
TRBV6-2/TRBV6-3,NA,TRBJ2-3,NA,CASSGGLRNTDTQYF,TGTGCCAGCAGTGGGGGCTTGCGTAACACAGATACGCAGTATTTT
TRBV20-1,NA,TRBJ1-5,TRBD1,CSATPGTVNSNQPQHF,TGCAGTGCAACCCCCGGGACAGTTAATAGCAATCAGCCCCAGCATTTT
TRBV4-3,NA,TRBJ1-1,NA,CASSQGSGTLNTEAFF,TGCGCCAGCAGCCAAGGATCCGGGACTTTGAACACTGAAGCTTTCTTT
TRBV20-1,many,TRBJ2-7,NA,CSARDSIDSYEQYF,TGCAGTGCTAGAGACAGTATTGACTCCTACGAGCAGTACTTC
TRBV10-3,NA,TRBJ1-5,NA,CAIRDRGNQPQHF,TGTGCCATCAGGGACAGAGGCAATCAGCCCCAGCATTTT
TRBV4-3,few,TRBJ2-1,TRBD2,CASSQDRLAGGAFYNEQFF,TGCGCCAGCAGCCAAGATCGACTAGCGGGAGGCGCTTTCTACAATGAGCAGTTCTTC